The 2 T cell receptor beta chains reported below all come from one sample, sequenced in a study of identical twins. TCRdb re-called the 5' RACE reads through MiXCR, storing one row per CDR3 protein. The sample holds 1.5 million to 2 million distinct CDR3 sequences; under 35% are singletons and the top ten take under 0.35%. Material for sequencing was cord blood. These receptors originate from a newborn girl in good health.

The rearrangement uses TRBV27 and TRBJ1-5; TRBD1 matches 7 bases. This CDR3 is built from 15 residues. V was clipped by 6 bases and J by 1 base; unmatched bases: 6. Germline CDR1 is MNHEY and CDR2 is SMNVEV (reference sequence). The CDR3: CASSYRGASNQPQHF. For the CDR3, the DNA is TGTGCCAGCAGCTACAGGGGCGCGAGCAATCAGCCCCAGCATTTT.

This clonotype was counted between two and nine times. The CDR3 spells CASSQEAREKLFF. For the CDR3, the DNA is TGTGCCAGCAGCCAAGAGGCGCGGGAAAAACTGTTTTTT. The chain recombines TRBV3-1 with TRBJ1-4, with D uncertain. From germline, CDR1 is LGHDT and CDR2 YNNKEL (reference sequence). V lost 0 bases and J 8 bases, leaving 7 bases between the germline ends. This CDR3 contains 13 residues.